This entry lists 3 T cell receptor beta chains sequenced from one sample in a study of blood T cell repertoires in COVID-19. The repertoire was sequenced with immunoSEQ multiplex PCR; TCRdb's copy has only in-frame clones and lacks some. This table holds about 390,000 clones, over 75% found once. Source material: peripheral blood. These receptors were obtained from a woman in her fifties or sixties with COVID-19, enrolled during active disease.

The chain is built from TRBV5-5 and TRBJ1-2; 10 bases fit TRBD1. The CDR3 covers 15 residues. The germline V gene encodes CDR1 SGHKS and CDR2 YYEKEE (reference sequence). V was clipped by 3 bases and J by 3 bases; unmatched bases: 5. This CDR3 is CASSYDRGPDYGYTF. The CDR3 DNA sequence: TGTGCCAGCAGCTACGACAGGGGGCCTGACTATGGCTACACCTTC.

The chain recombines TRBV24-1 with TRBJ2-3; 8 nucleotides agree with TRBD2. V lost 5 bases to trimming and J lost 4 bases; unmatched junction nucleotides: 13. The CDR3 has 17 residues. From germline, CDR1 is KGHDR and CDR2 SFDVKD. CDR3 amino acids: CATSGPRGGASPDTQYF. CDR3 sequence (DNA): TGTGCCACCAGTGGTCCCCGGGGGGGGGCTAGCCCAGATACGCAGTATTTT.

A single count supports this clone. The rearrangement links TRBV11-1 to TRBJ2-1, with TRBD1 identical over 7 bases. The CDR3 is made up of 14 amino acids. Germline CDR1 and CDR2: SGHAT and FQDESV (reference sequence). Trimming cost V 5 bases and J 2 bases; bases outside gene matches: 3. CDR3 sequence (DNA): TGTGCCAGCAGCCTTGACAGGGCCTACAATGAGCAGTTCTTC. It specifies CASSLDRAYNEQFF.